The 20 T cell receptor beta chains below come from one sample, sequenced in a study of metastatic and nonmetastatic thyroid tumors. Via MiXCR, TCRdb re-called the PCR reads. The table has approximately 15,000 clones, roughly 22% seen once. Each patient came to thyroid surgery without any prior treatment (of any kind). Source material: adjacent normal tissue. All receptors come from a female donor with papillary thyroid cancer or a benign thyroid nodule (not recorded which). Some clones in this sample may be carry-over from other donors' samples.

A few counts support this clone. The genes are TRBV7-2 and TRBJ2-1; 7 nucleotides align to TRBD2. The V and J ends lost 1 base and 8 bases, in that order; junction bases with no gene match: 2. The CDR3 is 13 residues long. The germline gives CDR1 SGHTA, CDR2 FQGNSA. Here the CDR3 DNA reads TGTGCCAGCAGCTTAGTGGCGGGGGATGAGCAGTTCTTC. The encoded protein is CASSLVAGDEQFF.

The chain uses TRBV6-1 and TRBJ2-3; D is unclear. The CDR3 extends over 14 amino acids. The V gene lost 6 bases and the J gene lost 0 bases, with 10 bases spanning the gap. The germline gives CDR1 MNHNS, CDR2 SASEGT. DNA of the CDR3: TGTGCCAGCAGCCCCGAGACCAGCACAGATACGCAGTATTTT. Protein product: CASSPETSTDTQYF.

Details on this clone: One end of the junction varies from germline; a read error may be responsible. J is TRBJ2-1 and V is TRBV10-2, with TRBD2 matching over 10 bases. Germline CDR1 reads WSHSY; CDR2 reads SAAADI. The CDR3 runs to 17 residues. CDR3 amino acids: CAGRGVIGLAGVNEQFF. The CDR3 DNA is TGCGCCGGCAGGGGGGTAATTGGGCTAGCGGGAGTCAATGAGCAGTTCTTC.

This clone was counted between two and nine times. The gene calls are TRBV5-1 and TRBJ2-2, with TRBD2 matching 8 bases. The CDR3 contains 17 residues. V trimming: 3 bases; J trimming: 2 bases; junction bases outside the gene matches: 9. Germline CDR1 is SGHRS and CDR2 is YFSETQ. In DNA, the CDR3 is TGCGCCAGCAGCTACTCAGGTAGCGGGGCAAACACCGGGGAGCTGTTTTTT. It specifies CASSYSGSGANTGELFF.

This clone occurred once. This chain links TRBV11-3 with TRBJ1-5, with D unresolved. The CDR3 consists of 16 residues. Germline V gene lookup returns CDR1 SGHNT and CDR2 YENEEA. V was cut by 10 bases and J by 0 bases, with 19 bases left in between. In DNA form, the CDR3 reads TGTGCCACCCCGACGCATGGTCAGTTTAGCAATCAGCCCCAGCATTTT. Amino acids: CATPTHGQFSNQPQHF.

V gene TRBV28 combines with J gene TRBJ2-3; D uncertain. Per germline, CDR1 MDHEN and CDR2 SYDVKM. V lost 7 bases and J 1 base, leaving 15 bases between the germline ends. The CDR3 spans 15 residues. CDR3 in amino acids: CASNVGRARTDTQYF. The CDR3 bases are TGTGCCAGCAATGTCGGCAGAGCGCGCACAGATACGCAGTATTTT.

The chain is built from TRBV20-1 and TRBJ2-2; maybe TRBD2 (6 bases). Trimming left V 1 base short and J 3 bases short, with 18 bases between. Germline assignment: CDR1 DFQATT and CDR2 SNEGSKA (reference sequence). This CDR3 has 17 amino acids. This chain's CDR3 is CSARGNAGTPHTGELFF. DNA of the CDR3: TGCAGTGCTAGAGGGAACGCCGGGACTCCACACACCGGGGAGCTGTTTTTT.

This chain joins TRBV19 and TRBJ1-2; no reliable D call. Trimming took off 7 bases at V and 5 bases at J, with 8 bases between the two ends. This CDR3 comprises 11 residues. Germline V lookup: CDR1 LNHDA, CDR2 SQIVND (reference sequence). The DNA of the CDR3 is TGTGCCAGTACTAAAGGGTATGGCTACACCTTC. Protein sequence: CASTKGYGYTF.

V usage is TRBV13 and J usage is TRBJ2-7; TRBD1 agrees at 7 bases. The junction had 4 bases not matched to a gene; V was cut back by 3 bases and J by 2 bases. The CDR3 covers 14 residues. CDR1 and CDR2 (germline): PRHDT, FYEKMQ (reference sequence). The CDR3 protein is CASSFRDRPYEQYF. In DNA form, the CDR3 reads TGTGCCAGCAGCTTCCGGGACAGACCCTACGAGCAGTACTTC.

V usage is TRBV6-1 and J usage is TRBJ2-7, with 9 bases identical to TRBD1. The germline CDR1 and CDR2 sequences are MNHNS and SASEGT. V shed 10 bases and J 0 bases; nucleotides not matched to a gene: 7. The CDR3 loop spans 14 amino acids. The CDR3 nucleotides read TGTGCCACCACCGGGACAGGGAGCTCCTACGAGCAGTACTTC. Its translation: CATTGTGSSYEQYF.

The V gene is TRBV2, the J gene TRBJ1-5; possible D gene TRBD1, 5 bases. The CDR3 extends over 15 amino acids. Trimming took 4 bases from V and 6 from J, leaving 16 bases between them. From germline, CDR1 is SNHLY and CDR2 FYNNEI. In nucleotides, the CDR3 is TGTGCCAGCAGTGCCCAGCGAGCCGGGGGTCAGCCCCAGCATTTT. Protein sequence: CASSAQRAGGQPQHF.

This clone came up a few times. This CDR3 is CAISESTQGSEQYF. Here the CDR3 DNA reads TGTGCCATCAGTGAGTCGACTCAGGGTTCCGAGCAGTACTTC. The chain combines TRBV10-3 with TRBJ2-7; tentative D call: TRBD1 (5 bases). The CDR3 spans 14 residues. Germline lookup yields CDR1 ENHRY and CDR2 SYGVKD. Between the trimmed V and J ends, which lost 0 bases and 6 bases, there was a span of 12 bases.

This clone was seen more than once but under ten times. The rearrangement joins TRBV6-6 to TRBJ1-2; TRBD1 matches at 8 bases. The CDR3 consists of 16 residues. J was trimmed by 0 bases and V by 0 bases; bases with no gene match: 3. Germline V gene lookup returns CDR1 MNHNY and CDR2 SVGAGI (reference sequence). Here the CDR3 reads CASSYSPTGANYGYTF. The DNA of the CDR3 is TGTGCCAGCAGTTACTCACCGACAGGGGCTAACTATGGCTACACCTTC.

This clone has just a few counts. V gene TRBV10-2 combines with J gene TRBJ2-7, with D perhaps being TRBD1 or TRBD2 (5 bases each). Germline V gene lookup returns CDR1 WSHSY and CDR2 SAAADI. The CDR3 extends over 15 amino acids. The germline V and J ends were trimmed by 8 bases and 3 bases, with 20 bases remaining between them. The CDR3 is CASADRGTGNYEQYF. CDR3 DNA: TGCGCCAGCGCAGACAGAGGGACGGGGAACTACGAGCAGTACTTC.

The chain uses TRBV4-1 and TRBJ1-1; no clear D. The V and J ends lost 1 base and 5 bases respectively, with 8 bases between them. This CDR3 has 13 residues. Germline-derived CDR1 and CDR2 are MGHRA and YSYEKL. CDR3 amino acids: CASSQVMDTEAFF. The CDR3 bases are TGCGCCAGCAGCCAAGTAATGGATACTGAAGCTTTCTTT.

The CDR3 nucleotides are TGTGCCGCCGAGGAGCTCAATGAGCAGTTCTTC. Protein sequence: CAAEELNEQFF. The chain combines TRBV25-1 with TRBJ2-1; D gene uncertain. V was trimmed by 11 bases and J by 6 bases, leaving 11 bases between them. Germline V gives CDR1 MGHDK, CDR2 SYGVNS. This CDR3 comprises 11 residues.

This clone appeared a few times. The J gene is TRBJ2-2, the V gene TRBV20-1; no clear D. The V end lost 2 bases, the J end lost 0 bases, and 19 bases lay between the germline ends. Germline V gene sequence: CDR1 DFQATT, CDR2 SNEGSKA (reference sequence). The CDR3 loop spans 18 amino acids. The CDR3 here is CSARKTHNGPTNTGELFF. DNA of the CDR3: TGCAGTGCTAGAAAGACCCACAATGGGCCTACGAACACCGGGGAGCTGTTTTTT.

The chain has TRBV6-2 or TRBV6-3 and TRBJ2-1; the D is unclear. Trimming left V 2 bases short and J 4 bases short, with 9 bases between. The CDR3 totals 14 residues. Germline V lookup: CDR1 MNHEY, CDR2 SVGEGT. CDR3 residues: CASSYGNQYNEQFF. The CDR3 bases are TGTGCCAGCAGTTACGGCAACCAGTACAATGAGCAGTTCTTC.

A few counts support this clone. This sample includes further DNA sequences coding for the same CDR3. The gene calls are TRBV6-1 and TRBJ1-2, with D uncertain. Deletions cut 6 bases from V and 1 base from J, with 21 bases between. Germline assignment: CDR1 MNHNS and CDR2 SASEGT. CDR3 length: 17 amino acids. The CDR3 DNA is TGTGCCAGCAGACCCCGAACGGGCGCGAATATTAACTATGGCTACACCTTC. It codes for CASRPRTGANINYGYTF.

Worth noting for this clone: The germline gene is not matched at one end of the junction; a read error may be the cause. This chain connects TRBV4-2 to TRBJ1-4, with D unresolved. The germline V gene has CDR1 LGHNA and CDR2 YNFKEQ. CDR3 length equals 16 residues. CDR3 residues: CASSHTTVTTNEKLFF. The DNA for the CDR3 is TGTGCCAGCAGCCACACAACAGTTACAACTAATGAAAAACTGTTCTTT.